A selection of T cell receptor beta chains follows, all from one sample in a study of blood T cells in healthy people across ages. TCRdb reprocessed the 5' RACE reads via MiXCR and lists one record per CDR3 protein. The sample shows some 1,500,000 distinct CDR3 sequences, 42% of them seen only once. What was sequenced was blood. The receptors here all came from a woman aged 18-29 years in good health. CDR3s include the opening cysteine and the closing phenylalanine or tryptophan. The D gene is left open where the match is weak. Clone size appears in some rows only: once, few, many, or a class for an expanded clone.

v_gene	j_gene	abundance	d_gene	CDR3nt	CDR3aa
TRBV11-2	TRBJ2-5	-	TRBD1	TGTGCCAGCAGCTTAGGGGGACAGGGCCTCCAAGAGACCCAGTACTTC	CASSLGGQGLQETQYF
TRBV30	TRBJ1-4	-	TRBD1	TGTGCCTGGAACAGGGGGCTCGAAAAACTGTTTTTT	CAWNRGLEKLFF
TRBV29-1	TRBJ2-1	-	TRBD2	TGCAGCGCTGCTCTAGCGGGAACTTACAATGAGCAGTTCTTC	CSAALAGTYNEQFF
TRBV6-6	TRBJ2-7	-	-	TGTGCCAGCATGTTACAGGGCGAGCAGTACTTC	CASMLQGEQYF
TRBV5-1	TRBJ2-1	few	TRBD2	TGCGCCAGCAGCTTCGTCGCTAGCGGGGGTGGCAATGAGCAGTTCTTC	CASSFVASGGGNEQFF
TRBV4-3	TRBJ2-7	-	TRBD1	TGCGCCAGCAGCCAAGTTACAGGGGAGTACGAGCAGTACTTC	CASSQVTGEYEQYF
TRBV5-1	TRBJ1-1	few	-	TGCGCCAGCAGCGGGGCAACCTGGGCGGATGAAGCTTTCTTT	CASSGATWADEAFF
TRBV10-2	TRBJ1-1	-	-	TGCGCCAGCAGTAAAGAGGAGAACACTGAAGCTTTCTTT	CASSKEENTEAFF
TRBV7-9	TRBJ2-1	-	-	TGTGCCAGCAGCTTCTCAGCGAATGAGCAGTTCTTC	CASSFSANEQFF
TRBV13	TRBJ2-1	-	-	TGTGCCAGCAGCTCGTCAACCCGAAAAGACAGAGAGCAGTTCTTC	CASSSSTRKDREQFF
TRBV30	TRBJ2-1	-	-	TGTGCCTGGAGTGTACTCGCATACAATGAGCAGTTCTTC	CAWSVLAYNEQFF
TRBV7-9	TRBJ2-7	few	TRBD2	TGTGCCAGCAGCGATACTAGCGGGAGCCCCTACGAGCAGTACTTC	CASSDTSGSPYEQYF
TRBV10-1	TRBJ2-7	-	-	TGCGCCAGCAGTGATTCTCAGGGCGGGTACGAGCAGTACTTC	CASSDSQGGYEQYF
TRBV20-1	TRBJ2-1	-	TRBD2	TGCAGTGCTAGTCTAGCGGGGGGCCCAAGCTCCTGCAATGAGCAGTTCTTC	CSASLAGGPSSCNEQFF
TRBV20-1	TRBJ2-3	-	TRBD2	TGCAGTGCTAGAATAGCGGGAGGTATAGAGACGCAGTATTTT	CSARIAGGIETQYF
TRBV4-1	TRBJ1-1	few	-	TGCGCCAGCGCCGGACTACCGAACACTGAAGCTTTCTTT	CASAGLPNTEAFF
TRBV6-1	TRBJ2-5	-	-	TGTGCCAGCCTTACGGGACGGGCCCAAGAGACCCAGTACTTC	CASLTGRAQETQYF
TRBV27	TRBJ2-1	-	-	TGTGCCAGCAGCCATTCGGACAGTTTGGGGGAGACCCAGTTCTTC	CASSHSDSLGETQFF
TRBV20-1	TRBJ1-4	-	-	TGCAGTGCCTTCCACGCAACTAATGAAAAACTGTTTTTT	CSAFHATNEKLFF
TRBV4-3	TRBJ1-2	-	-	TGCGCCAGCAGCCAAGATTTCGAGACGGCCTATGGCTACACCTTC	CASSQDFETAYGYTF
TRBV20-1	TRBJ1-2	many	TRBD1	TGCAGTGCTAGAGATGGGACAGACTATGGCTACACCTTC	CSARDGTDYGYTF
TRBV12-3/TRBV12-4	TRBJ2-7	few	TRBD1	TGTGCCAGCAGTTTGGGGACAGGGTTAGAGCAGTACTTC	CASSLGTGLEQYF
TRBV6-1	TRBJ2-7	-	-	TGTGCCAGCAGACTCCCGCACGAGCAGTACTTC	CASRLPHEQYF